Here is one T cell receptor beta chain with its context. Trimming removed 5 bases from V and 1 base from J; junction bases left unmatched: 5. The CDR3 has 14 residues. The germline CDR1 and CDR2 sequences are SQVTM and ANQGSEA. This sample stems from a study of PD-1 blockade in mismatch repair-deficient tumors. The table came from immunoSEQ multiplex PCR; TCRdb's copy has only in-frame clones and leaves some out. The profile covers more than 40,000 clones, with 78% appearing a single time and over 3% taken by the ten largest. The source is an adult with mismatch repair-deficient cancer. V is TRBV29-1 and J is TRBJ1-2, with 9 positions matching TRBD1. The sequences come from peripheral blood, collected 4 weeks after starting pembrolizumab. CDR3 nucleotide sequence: TGCAGCGTTATGGGACAGGGTAATAACTATGGCTACACCTTC. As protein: CSVMGQGNNYGYTF.